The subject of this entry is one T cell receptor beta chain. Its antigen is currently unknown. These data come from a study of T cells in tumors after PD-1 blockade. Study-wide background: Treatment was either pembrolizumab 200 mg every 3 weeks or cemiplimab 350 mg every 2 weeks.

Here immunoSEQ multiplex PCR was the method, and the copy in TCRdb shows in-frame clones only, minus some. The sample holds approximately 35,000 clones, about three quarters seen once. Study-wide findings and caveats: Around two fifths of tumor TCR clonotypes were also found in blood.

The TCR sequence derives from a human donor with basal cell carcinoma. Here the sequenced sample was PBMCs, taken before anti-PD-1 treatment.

The CDR3 reads CAWSVRDRSSYEQYF. In DNA, the CDR3 is TGTGCCTGGAGTGTACGGGACAGGAGCTCCTACGAGCAGTACTTC. This chain joins TRBV30 and TRBJ2-7, with 8 bases lining up with TRBD1. V was clipped by 0 bases and J by 0 bases; unmatched bases: 4. This CDR3 spans 15 amino acids. Germline lookup yields CDR1 GTSNPN and CDR2 SVGIG (reference sequence). The full variable domain, its missing parts supplied by reference TRBV30 and TRBJ2-7, is SQTIHQWPATLVQPVGSPLSLECTVEGTSNPNLYWYRQAAGRGLQLLFYSVGIGQISSEVPQNLSASRPQDRQFILSSKKLLLSDSGFYLCAWSVRDRSSYEQYFGPGTRLTVT.